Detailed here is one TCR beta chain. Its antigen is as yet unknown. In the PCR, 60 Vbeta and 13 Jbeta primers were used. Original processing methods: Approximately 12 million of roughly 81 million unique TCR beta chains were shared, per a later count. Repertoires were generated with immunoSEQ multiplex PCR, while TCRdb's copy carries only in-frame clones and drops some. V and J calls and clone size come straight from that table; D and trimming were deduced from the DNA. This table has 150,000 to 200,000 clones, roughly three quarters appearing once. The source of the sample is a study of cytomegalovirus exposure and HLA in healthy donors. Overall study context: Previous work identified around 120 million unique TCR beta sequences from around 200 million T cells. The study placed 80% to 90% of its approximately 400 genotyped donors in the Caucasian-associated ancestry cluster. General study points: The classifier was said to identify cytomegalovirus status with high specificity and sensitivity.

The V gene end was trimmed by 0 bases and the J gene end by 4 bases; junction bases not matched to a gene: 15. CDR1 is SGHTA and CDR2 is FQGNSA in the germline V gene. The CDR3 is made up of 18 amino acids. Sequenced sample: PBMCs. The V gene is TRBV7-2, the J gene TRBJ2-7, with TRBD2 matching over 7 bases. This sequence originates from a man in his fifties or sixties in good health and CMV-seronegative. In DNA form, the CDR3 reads TGTGCCAGCAGCTTAGCGCTGAACGAGGGAGGGCCCTCATACGAGCAGTACTTC. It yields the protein CASSLALNEGGPSYEQYF. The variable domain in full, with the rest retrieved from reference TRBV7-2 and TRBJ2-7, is GAGVSQSPSNKVTEKGKDVELRCDPISGHTALYWYRQSLGQGLEFLIYFQGNSAPDKSGLPSDRFSAERTGGSVSTLTIQRTQQEDSAVYLCASSLALNEGGPSYEQYFGPGTRLTVT.